This TCR beta chain was obtained from a study of blood T cell repertoires in COVID-19 (dated by TCRdb to 2020 to 2022). Some background on the complete study: Samples covering the acute and convalescent phases of COVID-19 were provided by collaborators in the United States, Italy and Spain. The material from the prospective study consisted of cDNA or gDNA derived from T cells, B-cell-depleted T cells, or PBMCs. Deeply sampled blood TCRbeta repertoires from subjects exposed to, actively infected with, or recovered from COVID-19 were included in the dataset. The repertoires were made available in a free public database intended to serve as a resource for research on the immune response to SARS-CoV-2. Samples came from the ongoing ImmuneRACE study (first 160 participants) plus 1,254 subjects from 6 global collaborators. A de-identified subject ID, COVID-19 status, age in years and sex were almost always included in the sample metadata. HLA class I and class II types, where available, came from metadata supplied by the sample provider rather than from assay-based typing. Overall results and qualifications from the work: How much clinical and demographic metadata was included differed by source and by participant, and the metadata was provided uncurated.

The immunoSEQ Assay, a bias-controlled multiplex PCR, was used to amplify TCRbeta CDR3 regions from genomic DNA. Turning to the authors' computational methods: The number of nucleated cells in each sample was estimated by amplification of reference gene primers within the assay. To quantify the absolute abundance of each unique TCRbeta CDR3 rearrangement, sequence reads were collapsed and filtered. For each sample, productive Simpson clonality was calculated as the square root of Simpson's diversity index over productive rearrangements. In TCRdb, the immuneACCESS table is reduced to in-frame sequences with V and J assigned. These tables do not hold every clone; where another copy was compared, an unresolved V gene accounts for under half, and the others remain unexplained. V, J and clone size were drawn from that table, and D and trimming were deduced from the DNA. Counted in this sample were about 250,000 clones; about 83% of them appeared once. Clones ranked in the top ten supply over 1.5% of the sample.

Looking up the germline V gene yields CDR1 SQVTM and CDR2 ANQGSEA. The CDR3 contains 14 residues, cysteine and phenylalanine counted. Kept here is only the CDR3 DNA, which spans 42 bases and is read in frame from base 1. Trimmed from V: 6 bases; trimmed from J: 6 bases; junction bases lacking a gene match: 10. In regard to this clone: The target of this receptor is not known. Base qualities are not at hand, and no much larger clone is one base apart.

A second Seattle source provided samples from volunteer blood donors who had recovered from COVID-19. Collaborating institutions collected whole blood in K2EDTA tubes following their own protocols. Collaborator samples were shipped for TCRbeta analysis as frozen whole blood, isolated PBMCs, or DNA extracted from either sample type. This sequence uses TRBV29-1 and TRBJ2-3; 9 middle bases align to TRBD1. The sequencing input was peripheral blood. This clonotype was obtained from a woman aged 40 to 49 who had recovered from COVID-19. CDR3 protein: CSVLQGAGEDTQYF. At the DNA level, the sequence is TGCAGCGTACTACAGGGGGCCGGGGAGGATACGCAGTATTTT.